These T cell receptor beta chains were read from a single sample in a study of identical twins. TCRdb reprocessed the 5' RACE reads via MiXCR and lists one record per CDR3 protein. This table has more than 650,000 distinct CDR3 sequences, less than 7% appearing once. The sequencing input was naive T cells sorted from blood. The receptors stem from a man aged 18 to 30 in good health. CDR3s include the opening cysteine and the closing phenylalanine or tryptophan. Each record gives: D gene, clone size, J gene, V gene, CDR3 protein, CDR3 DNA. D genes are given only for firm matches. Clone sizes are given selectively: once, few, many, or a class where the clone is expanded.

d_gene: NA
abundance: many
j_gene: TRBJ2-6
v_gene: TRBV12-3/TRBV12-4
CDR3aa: CASSLELSGANVLTF
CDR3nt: TGTGCCAGCAGTTTAGAGCTCTCTGGGGCCAACGTCCTGACTTTC

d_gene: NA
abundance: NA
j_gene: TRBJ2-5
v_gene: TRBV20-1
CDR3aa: CSARRPPSTQYF
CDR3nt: TGCAGTGCTCGACGGCCCCCCTCAACCCAGTACTTC

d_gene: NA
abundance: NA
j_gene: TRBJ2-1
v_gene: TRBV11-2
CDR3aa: CASSLAGSEVAEQFF
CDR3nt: TGTGCCAGCAGCTTAGCCGGATCAGAGGTTGCTGAGCAGTTCTTC

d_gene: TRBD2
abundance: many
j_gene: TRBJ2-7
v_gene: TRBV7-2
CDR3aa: CASSLVRTSGSYEQYF
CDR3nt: TGTGCCAGCAGCTTGGTCCGGACTAGCGGCTCCTACGAGCAGTACTTC

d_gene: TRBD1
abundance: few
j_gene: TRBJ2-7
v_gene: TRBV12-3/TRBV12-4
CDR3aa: CASSRDGTGSDEQYF
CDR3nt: TGTGCCAGCAGCCGCGACGGGACAGGGTCGGACGAGCAGTACTTC

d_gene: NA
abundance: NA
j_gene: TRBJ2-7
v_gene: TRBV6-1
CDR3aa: CASSEQVSYEQYF
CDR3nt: TGTGCCAGCAGTGAACAGGTCTCCTACGAGCAGTACTTC

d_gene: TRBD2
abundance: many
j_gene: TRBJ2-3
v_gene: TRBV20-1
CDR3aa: CSVRGGSTDTQYF
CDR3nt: TGCAGTGTCCGCGGGGGGAGCACAGATACGCAGTATTTT

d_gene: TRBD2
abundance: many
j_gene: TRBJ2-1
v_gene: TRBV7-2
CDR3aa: CASSLAGTSGGGEQFF
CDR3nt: TGTGCCAGCAGCTTAGCAGGGACTAGCGGGGGGGGTGAGCAGTTCTTC

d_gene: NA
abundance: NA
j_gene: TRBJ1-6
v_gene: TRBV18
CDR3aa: CASSTKGGNSPLHF
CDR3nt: TGTGCCAGCTCGACTAAGGGCGGAAATTCACCCCTCCACTTT

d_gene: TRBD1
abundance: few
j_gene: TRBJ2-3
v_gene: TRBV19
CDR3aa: CASEKQGTDTQYF
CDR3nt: TGTGCCAGTGAAAAACAGGGGACAGATACGCAGTATTTT

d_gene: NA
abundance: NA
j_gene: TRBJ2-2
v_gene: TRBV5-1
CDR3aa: CASSHGGDTGELFF
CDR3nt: TGCGCCAGCAGCCACGGAGGCGACACCGGGGAGCTGTTTTTT

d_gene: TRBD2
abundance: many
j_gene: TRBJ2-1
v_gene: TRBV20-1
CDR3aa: CSARDVLAANSYNEQFF
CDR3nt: TGCAGTGCTAGAGATGTGCTAGCGGCCAACTCCTACAATGAGCAGTTCTTC

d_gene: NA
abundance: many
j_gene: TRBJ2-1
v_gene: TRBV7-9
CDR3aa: CASSSGGYEQFF
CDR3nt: TGTGCCAGCAGCTCTGGAGGGTATGAGCAGTTCTTC

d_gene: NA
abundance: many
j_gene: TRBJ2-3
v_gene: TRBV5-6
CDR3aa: CASSMRDSSSSTDTQYF
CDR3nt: TGTGCCAGCAGCATGCGGGACTCCAGTTCCAGCACAGATACGCAGTATTTT

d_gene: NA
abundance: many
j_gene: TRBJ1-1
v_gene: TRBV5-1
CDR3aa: CASSFGFEGAEAFF
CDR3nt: TGCGCCAGCAGCTTTGGTTTTGAGGGGGCTGAAGCTTTCTTT

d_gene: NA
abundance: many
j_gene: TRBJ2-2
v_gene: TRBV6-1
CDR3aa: CAARRGLATTNTGELFF
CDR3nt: TGTGCCGCACGCCGGGGGCTGGCGACAACGAACACCGGGGAGCTGTTTTTT

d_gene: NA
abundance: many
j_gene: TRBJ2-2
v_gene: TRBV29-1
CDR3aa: CSVWLTGELFF
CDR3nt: TGCAGCGTTTGGTTGACCGGGGAGCTGTTTTTT

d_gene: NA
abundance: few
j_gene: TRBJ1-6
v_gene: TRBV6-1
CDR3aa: CASSSSRNSPLHF
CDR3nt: TGTGCCAGCAGCTCTTCCAGGAATTCACCCCTCCACTTT

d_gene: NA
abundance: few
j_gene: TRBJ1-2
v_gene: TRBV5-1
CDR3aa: CASSLFGSLGADKSTGYGYTF
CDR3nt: TGCGCCAGCAGCTTATTCGGGAGTTTGGGGGCAGACAAAAGTACGGGCTATGGCTACACCTTC

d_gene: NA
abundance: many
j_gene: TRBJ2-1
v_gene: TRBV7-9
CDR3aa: CASSLDGRDNEQFF
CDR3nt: TGTGCCAGCAGCTTAGACGGCAGAGACAATGAGCAGTTCTTC

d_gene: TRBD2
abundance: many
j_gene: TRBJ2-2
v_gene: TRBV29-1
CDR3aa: CSVVASGSSGELFF
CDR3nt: TGCAGCGTTGTCGCTAGCGGGAGTTCCGGGGAGCTGTTTTTT

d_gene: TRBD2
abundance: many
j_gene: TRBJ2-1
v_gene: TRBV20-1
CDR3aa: CSARLLAVYNEQFF
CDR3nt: TGCAGTGCTAGGCTCCTAGCGGTATACAATGAGCAGTTCTTC

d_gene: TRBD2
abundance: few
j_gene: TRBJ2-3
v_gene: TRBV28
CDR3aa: CASSLGTSGTTYTQYF
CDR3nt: TGTGCCAGCAGTCTGGGGACTAGCGGGACAACATATACGCAGTATTTT

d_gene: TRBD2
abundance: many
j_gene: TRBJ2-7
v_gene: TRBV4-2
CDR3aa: CASSRGGVTSSYEQYF
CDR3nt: TGTGCCAGCAGCCGGGGGGGGGTAACGAGCTCCTACGAGCAGTACTTC

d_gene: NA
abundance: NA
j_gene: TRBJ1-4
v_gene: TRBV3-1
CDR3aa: CASSQERGKKRSNEKLFF
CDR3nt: TGTGCCAGCAGCCAAGAGCGGGGGAAAAAGCGGTCTAATGAAAAACTGTTTTTT

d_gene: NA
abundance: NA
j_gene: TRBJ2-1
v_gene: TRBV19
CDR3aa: CASSIEGSSYNEQFF
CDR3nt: TGTGCCAGTAGTATAGAGGGTAGCTCCTACAATGAGCAGTTCTTC

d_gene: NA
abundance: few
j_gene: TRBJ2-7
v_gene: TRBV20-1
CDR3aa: CSAHAATRLSSSYEQYF
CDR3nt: TGCAGTGCTCACGCCGCGACTAGATTATCAAGCTCCTACGAGCAGTACTTC

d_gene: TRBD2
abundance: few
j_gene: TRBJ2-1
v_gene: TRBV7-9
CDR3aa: CASSSAGGGYNEQFF
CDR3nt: TGTGCCAGCAGCTCAGCGGGAGGAGGCTACAATGAGCAGTTCTTC

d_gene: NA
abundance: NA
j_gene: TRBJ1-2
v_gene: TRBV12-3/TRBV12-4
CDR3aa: CASSFRRVGTDGYTF
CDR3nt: TGTGCCAGCTCTTTCCGCCGGGTCGGTACAGACGGCTACACCTTC

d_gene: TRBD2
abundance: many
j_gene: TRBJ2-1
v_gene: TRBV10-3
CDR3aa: CAIRGTSGLNNEQFF
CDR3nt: TGTGCCATCAGGGGGACTAGCGGGCTTAACAATGAGCAGTTCTTC

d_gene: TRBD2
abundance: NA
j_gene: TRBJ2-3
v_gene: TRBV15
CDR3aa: CATSRDQAGAGDTQYF
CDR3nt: TGTGCCACCAGCAGAGATCAGGCGGGAGCTGGAGATACGCAGTATTTT

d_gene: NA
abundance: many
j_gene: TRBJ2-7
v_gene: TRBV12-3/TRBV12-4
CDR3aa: CASSNALGGHEQYF
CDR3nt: TGTGCCAGCAGCAACGCCCTTGGAGGCCACGAGCAGTACTTC

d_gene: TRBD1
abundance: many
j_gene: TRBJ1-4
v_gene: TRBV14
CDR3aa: CASRGTGNEKLFF
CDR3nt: TGTGCCAGCAGAGGGACAGGAAATGAAAAACTGTTTTTT

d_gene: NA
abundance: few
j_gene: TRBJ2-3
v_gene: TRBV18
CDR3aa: CASSPDYLSTDTQYF
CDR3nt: TGTGCCAGCTCACCTGACTACCTAAGCACAGATACGCAGTATTTT

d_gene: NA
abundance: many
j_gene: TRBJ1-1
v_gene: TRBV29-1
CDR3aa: CSASGGVTNTEAFF
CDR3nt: TGCAGCGCCTCGGGAGGGGTAACGAACACTGAAGCTTTCTTT

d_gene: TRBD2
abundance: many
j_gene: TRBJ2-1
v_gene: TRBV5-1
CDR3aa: CASSVLAETYNEQFF
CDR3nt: TGCGCCAGCAGCGTACTAGCGGAGACCTACAATGAGCAGTTCTTC

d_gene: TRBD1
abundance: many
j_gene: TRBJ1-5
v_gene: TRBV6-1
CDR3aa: CASRTRQGANQPQHF
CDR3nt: TGTGCCAGCAGGACAAGACAGGGGGCGAATCAGCCCCAGCATTTT

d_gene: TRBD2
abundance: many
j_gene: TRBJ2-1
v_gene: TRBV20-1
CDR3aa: CSASWTSGNNEQFF
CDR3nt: TGCAGTGCTAGCTGGACTAGCGGGAACAATGAGCAGTTCTTC

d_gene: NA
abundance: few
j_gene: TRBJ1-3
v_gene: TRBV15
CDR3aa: CATSRGGNSGNTIYF
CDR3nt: TGTGCCACCAGCAGAGGAGGGAACTCTGGAAACACCATATATTTT

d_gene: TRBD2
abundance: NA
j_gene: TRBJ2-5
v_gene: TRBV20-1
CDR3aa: CSASSSSGLQETQYF
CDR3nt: TGCAGTGCTAGTTCTTCTAGCGGGCTACAAGAGACCCAGTACTTC

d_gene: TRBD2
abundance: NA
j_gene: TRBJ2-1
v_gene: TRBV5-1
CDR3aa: CASSLASGGSYNEQFF
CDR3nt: TGCGCCAGCAGCTTGGCTTCGGGAGGGTCCTACAATGAGCAGTTCTTC

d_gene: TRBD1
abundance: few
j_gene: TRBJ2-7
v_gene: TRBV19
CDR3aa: CASSITPGQGAYEQYF
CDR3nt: TGTGCCAGTAGTATAACCCCCGGACAGGGGGCGTACGAGCAGTACTTC

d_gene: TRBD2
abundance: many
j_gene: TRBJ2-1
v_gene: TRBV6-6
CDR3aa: CASRASGNNEQFF
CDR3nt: TGTGCCAGCAGGGCTAGCGGGAACAATGAGCAGTTCTTC

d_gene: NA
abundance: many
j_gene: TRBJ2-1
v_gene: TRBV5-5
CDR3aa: CASSLASAYSHEQFF
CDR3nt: TGTGCCAGCAGCTTGGCCTCGGCGTATTCCCATGAGCAGTTCTTC

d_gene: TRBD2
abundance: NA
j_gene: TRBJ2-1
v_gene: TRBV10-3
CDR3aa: CAIRETGTSVGEQFF
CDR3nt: TGTGCCATCAGAGAGACTGGGACTAGCGTAGGTGAGCAGTTCTTC

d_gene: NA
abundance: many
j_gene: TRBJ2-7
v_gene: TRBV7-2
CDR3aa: CASSLVGGGSYEQYF
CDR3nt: TGTGCCAGCAGCTTAGTCGGAGGGGGCTCCTACGAGCAGTACTTC

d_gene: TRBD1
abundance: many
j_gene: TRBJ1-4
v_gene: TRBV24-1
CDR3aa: CATSDPGQGNEKLFF
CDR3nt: TGTGCCACCAGTGATCCGGGACAGGGTAACGAAAAACTGTTTTTT